This T cell receptor beta chain was profiled in a study of blood T cell repertoires in COVID-19. Study summary: Researchers got acute and convalescent COVID-19 samples from the United States, Italy and Spain. PBMCs, B-cell-depleted T cells, or T cells provided the cDNA or gDNA that made up the material.

A single count supports this clone. V lost 5 bases and J lost 8; bases outside the gene matches: 1. The germline V gene has CDR1 LNHDA and CDR2 SQIVND (reference sequence). The CDR3 spans 13 residues. Authors' processing steps: Estimation of nucleated cell counts relied on the amplification of reference gene primers. Some clones are missing from TCRdb's copy, which holds only in-frame ones; the method was immunoSEQ multiplex PCR. V and J calls and clone size are as listed in that table; D and trimming were resolved from the DNA. The repertoire holds approximately 120,000 clones, with 75% to 90% as singletons.

Sample: peripheral blood. The TCR originated in a human donor in a cohort sampled during active COVID-19. V is TRBV19 and J is TRBJ2-1, with 12 bases matching TRBD2. The CDR3 protein is CASSLAGGHEQFF. CDR3 in DNA: TGTGCCAGTAGTCTAGCGGGGGGGCATGAGCAGTTCTTC. Variable domain in full (rest from reference TRBV19 and TRBJ2-1): DGGITQSPKYLFRKEGQNVTLSCEQNLNHDAMYWYRQDPGQGLRLIYYSQIVNDFQKGDIAEGYSVSREKKESFPLTVTSAQKNPTAFYLCASSLAGGHEQFFGPGTRLTVL.